This TCR beta chain was profiled in a study of shared clonotypes between healthy human individuals. CDR1 and CDR2 (germline): LNHDA, SQIVND (reference sequence). The trim removed 8 bases at V and 4 bases at J, leaving 5 bases unmatched. This CDR3 contains 14 residues. Overall study results and limits: The researchers took only blood, and tissue repertoires probably look different.

Notes on this clone: Its matching antigen is unknown.

Sequencing used immunoSEQ multiplex PCR; TCRdb keeps in-frame clones, though not all of them. In the table there are hundreds of thousands of clones, approximately 79% of which are singletons. Donors comprised only Caucasian adults living in Nashville, Tennessee. The clonotype was recovered from a woman in her 30s in good health. The rearrangement links TRBV19 to TRBJ2-1; TRBD2 agrees at 10 bases. Sequencing used memory CD4+ T cells sorted from blood. Sample subset: CD45RA-negative fraction. The CDR3 protein is CASGISGRYNEQFF. CDR3 DNA: TGTGCCAGTGGAATTAGCGGGAGGTACAATGAGCAGTTCTTC.